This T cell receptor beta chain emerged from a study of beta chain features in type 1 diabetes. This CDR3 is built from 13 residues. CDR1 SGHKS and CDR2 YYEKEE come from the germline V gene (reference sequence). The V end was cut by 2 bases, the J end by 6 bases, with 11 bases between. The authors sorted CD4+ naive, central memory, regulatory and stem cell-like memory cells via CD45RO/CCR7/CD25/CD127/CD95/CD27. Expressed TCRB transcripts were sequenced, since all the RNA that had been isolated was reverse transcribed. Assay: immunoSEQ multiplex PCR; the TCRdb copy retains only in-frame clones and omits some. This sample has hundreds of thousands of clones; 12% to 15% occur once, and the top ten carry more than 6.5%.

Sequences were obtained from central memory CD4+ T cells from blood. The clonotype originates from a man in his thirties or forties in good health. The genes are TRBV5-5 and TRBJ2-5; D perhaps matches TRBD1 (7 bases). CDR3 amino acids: CASSLSGGKTQYF. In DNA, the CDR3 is TGTGCCAGCAGCTTATCAGGGGGGAAGACCCAGTACTTC.